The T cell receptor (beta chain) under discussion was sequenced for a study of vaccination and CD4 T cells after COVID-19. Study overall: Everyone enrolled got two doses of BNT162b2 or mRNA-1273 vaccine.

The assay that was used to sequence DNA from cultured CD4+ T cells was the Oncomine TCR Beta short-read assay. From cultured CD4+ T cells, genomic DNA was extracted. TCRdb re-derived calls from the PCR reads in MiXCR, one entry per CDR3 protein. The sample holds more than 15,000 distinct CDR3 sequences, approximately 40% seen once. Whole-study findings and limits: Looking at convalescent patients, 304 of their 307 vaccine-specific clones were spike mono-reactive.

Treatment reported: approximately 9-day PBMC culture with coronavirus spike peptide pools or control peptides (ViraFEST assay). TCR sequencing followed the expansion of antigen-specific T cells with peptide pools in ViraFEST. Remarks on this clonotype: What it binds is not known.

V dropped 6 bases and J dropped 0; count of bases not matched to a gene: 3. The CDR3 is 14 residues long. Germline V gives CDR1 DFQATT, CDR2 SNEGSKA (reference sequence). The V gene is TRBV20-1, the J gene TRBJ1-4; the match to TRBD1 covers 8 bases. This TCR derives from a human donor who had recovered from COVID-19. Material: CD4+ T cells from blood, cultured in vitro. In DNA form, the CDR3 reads TGCAGTGCCAGGGGACAGGCAACTAATGAAAAACTGTTTTTT. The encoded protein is CSARGQATNEKLFF.